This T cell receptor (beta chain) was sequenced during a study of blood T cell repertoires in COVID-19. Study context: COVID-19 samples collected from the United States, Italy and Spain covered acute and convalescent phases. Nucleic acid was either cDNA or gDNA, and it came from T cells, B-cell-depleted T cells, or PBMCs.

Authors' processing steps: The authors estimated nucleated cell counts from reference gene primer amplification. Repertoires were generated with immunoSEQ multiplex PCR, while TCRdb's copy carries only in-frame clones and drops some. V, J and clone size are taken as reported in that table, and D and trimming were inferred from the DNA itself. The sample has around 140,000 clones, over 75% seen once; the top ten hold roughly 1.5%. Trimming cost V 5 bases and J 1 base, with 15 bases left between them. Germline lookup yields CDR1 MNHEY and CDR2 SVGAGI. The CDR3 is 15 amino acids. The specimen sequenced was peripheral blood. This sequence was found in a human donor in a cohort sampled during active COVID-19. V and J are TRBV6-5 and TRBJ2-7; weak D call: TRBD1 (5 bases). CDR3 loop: CASSQPGSLSYEQYF. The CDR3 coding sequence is TGTGCCAGCAGTCAGCCAGGGTCCCTATCCTACGAGCAGTACTTC.